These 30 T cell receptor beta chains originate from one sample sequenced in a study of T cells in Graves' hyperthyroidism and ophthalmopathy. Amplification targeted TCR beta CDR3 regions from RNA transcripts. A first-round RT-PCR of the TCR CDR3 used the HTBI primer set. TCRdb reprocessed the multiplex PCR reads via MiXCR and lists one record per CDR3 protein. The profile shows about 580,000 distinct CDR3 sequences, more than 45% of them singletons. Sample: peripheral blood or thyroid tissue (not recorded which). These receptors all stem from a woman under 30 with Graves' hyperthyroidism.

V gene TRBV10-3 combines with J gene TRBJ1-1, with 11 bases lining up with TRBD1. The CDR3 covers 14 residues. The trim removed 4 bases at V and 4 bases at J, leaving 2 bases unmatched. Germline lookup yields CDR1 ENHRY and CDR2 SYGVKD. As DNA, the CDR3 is TGTGCCATCAGTGCTGGACAGGGGGCCACTGAAGCTTTCTTT. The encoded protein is CAISAGQGATEAFF.

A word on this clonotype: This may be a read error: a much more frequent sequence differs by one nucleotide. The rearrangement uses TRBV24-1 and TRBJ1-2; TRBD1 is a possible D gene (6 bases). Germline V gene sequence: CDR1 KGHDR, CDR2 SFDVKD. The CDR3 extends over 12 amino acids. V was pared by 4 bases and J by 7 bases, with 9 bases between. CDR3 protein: CATSEAGAGYTF. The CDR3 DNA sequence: TGTGCCACCAGTGAGGCAGGGGCTGGCTACACCTTC.

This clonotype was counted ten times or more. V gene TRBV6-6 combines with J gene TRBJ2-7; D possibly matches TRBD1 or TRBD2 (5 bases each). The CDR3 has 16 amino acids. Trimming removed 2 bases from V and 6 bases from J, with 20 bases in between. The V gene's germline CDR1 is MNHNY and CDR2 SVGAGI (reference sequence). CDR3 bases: TGTGCCAGCAGTTACGCCCAACAGGCCTGGGGGAGCGAGCAGTACTTC. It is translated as CASSYAQQAWGSEQYF.

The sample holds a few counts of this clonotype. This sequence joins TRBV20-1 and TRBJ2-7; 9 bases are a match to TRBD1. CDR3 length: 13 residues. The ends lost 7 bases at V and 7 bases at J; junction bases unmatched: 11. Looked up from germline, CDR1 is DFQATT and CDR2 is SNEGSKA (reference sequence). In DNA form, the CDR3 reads TGCAGTGGCGGGGACAGGGTTTTGAATGAGCAGTACTTC. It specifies CSGGDRVLNEQYF.

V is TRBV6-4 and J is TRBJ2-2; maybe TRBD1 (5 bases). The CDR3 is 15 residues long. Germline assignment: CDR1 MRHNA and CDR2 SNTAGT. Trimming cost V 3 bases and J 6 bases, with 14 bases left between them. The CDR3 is CASSEQAGSAGELFF. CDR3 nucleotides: TGTGCCAGCAGTGAACAAGCAGGGTCGGCCGGGGAGCTGTTTTTT.

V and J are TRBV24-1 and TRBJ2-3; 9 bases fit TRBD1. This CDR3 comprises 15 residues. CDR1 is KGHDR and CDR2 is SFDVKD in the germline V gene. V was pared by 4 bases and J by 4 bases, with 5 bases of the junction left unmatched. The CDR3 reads CATSDRGQGPDTQYF. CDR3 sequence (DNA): TGTGCCACCAGTGACCGAGGACAGGGGCCAGATACGCAGTATTTT.

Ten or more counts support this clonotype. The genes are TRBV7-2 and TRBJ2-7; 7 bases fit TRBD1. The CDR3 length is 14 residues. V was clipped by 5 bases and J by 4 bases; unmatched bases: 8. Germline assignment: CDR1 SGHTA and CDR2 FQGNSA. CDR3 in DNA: TGTGCCAGCAGCCTCGGGACAGATCAGTACGAGCAGTACTTC. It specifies CASSLGTDQYEQYF.

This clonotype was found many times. Here the CDR3 DNA reads TGTGCCAGCAGCTTTGCGGGAGCGGGATACGAGCAGTACTTC. As protein: CASSFAGAGYEQYF. The chain recombines TRBV7-2 with TRBJ2-7; TRBD2 agrees at 7 bases. Per germline, CDR1 SGHTA and CDR2 FQGNSA. The CDR3 spans 14 residues. J lost 4 bases, V lost 3 bases, and 6 bases had no gene match.

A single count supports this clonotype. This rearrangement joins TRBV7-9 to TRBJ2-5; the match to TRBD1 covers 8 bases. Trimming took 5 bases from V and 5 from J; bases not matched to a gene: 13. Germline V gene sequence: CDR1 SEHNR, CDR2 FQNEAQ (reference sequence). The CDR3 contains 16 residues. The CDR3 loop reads CASSQGRQGIIETQYF. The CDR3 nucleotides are TGTGCCAGCAGCCAGGGGCGACAGGGGATTATCGAGACCCAGTACTTC.

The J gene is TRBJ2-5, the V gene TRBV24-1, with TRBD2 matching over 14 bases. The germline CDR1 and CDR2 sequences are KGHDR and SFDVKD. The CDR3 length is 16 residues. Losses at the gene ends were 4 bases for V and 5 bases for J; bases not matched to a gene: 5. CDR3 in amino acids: CATSDGTSGSLETQYF. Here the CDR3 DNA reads TGTGCCACCAGTGACGGGACTAGCGGGAGTTTGGAGACCCAGTACTTC.

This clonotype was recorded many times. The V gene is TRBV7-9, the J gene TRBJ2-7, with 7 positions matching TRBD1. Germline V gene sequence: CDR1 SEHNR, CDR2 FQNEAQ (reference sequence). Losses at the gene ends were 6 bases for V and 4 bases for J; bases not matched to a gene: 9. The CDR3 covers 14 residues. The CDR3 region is CASSSPGQLYEQYF. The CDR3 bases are TGTGCCAGCAGTTCACCGGGACAGCTTTACGAGCAGTACTTC.

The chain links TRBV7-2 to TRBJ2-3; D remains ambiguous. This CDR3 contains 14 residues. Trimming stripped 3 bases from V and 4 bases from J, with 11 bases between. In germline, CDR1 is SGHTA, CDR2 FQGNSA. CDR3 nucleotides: TGTGCCAGCAGCTTTGCAAACGCCCCAGATACGCAGTATTTT. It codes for CASSFANAPDTQYF.

CDR3 DNA: TGTGCCAGTAGTGGGGGGACGGGGTATCAGCCCCAGCATTTT. As protein: CASSGGTGYQPQHF. This chain joins TRBV19 and TRBJ1-5, with a tentative D call TRBD1 (5 bases). This CDR3 comprises 14 residues. Trimming removed 5 bases from V and 5 bases from J, with 13 bases in between. Germline V gene sequence: CDR1 LNHDA, CDR2 SQIVND (reference sequence).

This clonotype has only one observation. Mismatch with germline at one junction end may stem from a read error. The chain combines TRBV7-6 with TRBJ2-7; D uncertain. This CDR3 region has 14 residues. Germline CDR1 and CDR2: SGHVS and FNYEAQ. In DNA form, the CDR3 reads TGTGCCAGCAGCCTCGGTATAGGAGTCTACGGGCAGTACTTC. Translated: CASSLGIGVYGQYF.

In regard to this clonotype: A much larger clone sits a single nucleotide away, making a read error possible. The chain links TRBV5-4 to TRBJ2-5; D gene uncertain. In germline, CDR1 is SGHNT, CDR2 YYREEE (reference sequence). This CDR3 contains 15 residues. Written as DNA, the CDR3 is TGTGCCAGCAGCTCACTCGGATCAGCTGGAGAGACCCGGTACTTC. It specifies CASSSLGSAGETRYF.

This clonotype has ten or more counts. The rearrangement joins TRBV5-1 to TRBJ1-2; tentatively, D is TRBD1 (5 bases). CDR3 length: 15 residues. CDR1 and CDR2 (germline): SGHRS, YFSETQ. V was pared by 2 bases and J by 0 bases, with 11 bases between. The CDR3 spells CASSFRDAANYGYTF. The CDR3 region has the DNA TGCGCCAGCAGCTTCCGGGACGCCGCTAACTATGGCTACACCTTC.

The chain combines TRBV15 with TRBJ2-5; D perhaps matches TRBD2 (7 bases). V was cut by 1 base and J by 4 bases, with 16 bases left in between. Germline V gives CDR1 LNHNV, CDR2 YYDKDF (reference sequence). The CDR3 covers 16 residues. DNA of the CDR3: TGTGCCACCAGCAGAGCCGGGACCGGGGGGCGAGAGACCCAGTACTTC. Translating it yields CATSRAGTGGRETQYF. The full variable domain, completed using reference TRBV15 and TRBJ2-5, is DAMVIQNPRYQVTQFGKPVTLSCSQTLNHNVMYWYQQKSSQAPKLLFHYYDKDFNNEADTPDNFQSRRPNTSFCFLDIRSPGLGDTAMYLCATSRAGTGGRETQYFGPGTRLLVL.

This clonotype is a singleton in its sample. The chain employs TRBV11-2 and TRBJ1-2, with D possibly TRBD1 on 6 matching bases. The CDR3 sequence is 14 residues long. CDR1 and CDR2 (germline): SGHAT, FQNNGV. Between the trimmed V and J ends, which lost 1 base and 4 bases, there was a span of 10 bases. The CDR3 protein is CASSLAGGGYGYTF. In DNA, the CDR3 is TGTGCCAGCAGCTTAGCGGGAGGGGGCTATGGCTACACCTTC.

The CDR3 DNA follows: TGCGCCAGCAGCTTGGAGGGACAGGGTAGCACAGATACGCAGTATTTT. Amino acids: CASSLEGQGSTDTQYF. The V gene is TRBV5-1, the J gene TRBJ2-3, with 9 bases that match TRBD1. V lost 0 bases to trimming and J lost 0 bases; unmatched junction nucleotides: 2. The CDR3 contains 16 residues. Germline loops: CDR1 SGHRS, CDR2 YFSETQ. Variable domain in full (rest from reference TRBV5-1 and TRBJ2-3): KAGVTQTPRYLIKTRGQQVTLSCSPISGHRSVSWYQQTPGQGLQFLFEYFSETQRNKGNFPGRFSGRQFSNSRSEMNVSTLELGDSALYLCASSLEGQGSTDTQYFGPGTRLTVL.

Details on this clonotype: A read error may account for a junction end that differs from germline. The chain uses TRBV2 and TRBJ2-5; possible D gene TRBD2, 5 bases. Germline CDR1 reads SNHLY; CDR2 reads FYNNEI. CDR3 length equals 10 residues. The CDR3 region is CASRGGVYGF. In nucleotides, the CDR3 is TGTGCCAGCAGAGGAGGTGTCTATGGGTTC.

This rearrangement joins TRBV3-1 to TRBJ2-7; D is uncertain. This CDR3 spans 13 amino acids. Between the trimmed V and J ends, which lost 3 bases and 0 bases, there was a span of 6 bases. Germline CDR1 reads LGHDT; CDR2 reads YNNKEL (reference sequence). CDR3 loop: CASSQYISYEQYF. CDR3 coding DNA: TGTGCCAGCAGCCAGTATATCTCCTACGAGCAGTACTTC.

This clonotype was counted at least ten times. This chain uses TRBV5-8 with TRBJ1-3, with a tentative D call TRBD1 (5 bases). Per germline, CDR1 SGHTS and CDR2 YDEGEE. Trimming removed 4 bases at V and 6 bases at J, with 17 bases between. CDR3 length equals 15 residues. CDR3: CASSPRGGLQNTIYF. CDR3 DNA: TGTGCCAGCAGCCCCCGGGGGGGACTTCAAAACACCATATATTTT. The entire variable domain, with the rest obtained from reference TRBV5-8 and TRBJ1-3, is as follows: EAGVTQSPTHLIKTRGQQATLRCSPISGHTSVYWYQQALGLGLQFLLWYDEGEERNRGNFPPRFSGRQFPNYSSELNVNALELEDSALYLCASSPRGGLQNTIYFGEGSWLTVV.

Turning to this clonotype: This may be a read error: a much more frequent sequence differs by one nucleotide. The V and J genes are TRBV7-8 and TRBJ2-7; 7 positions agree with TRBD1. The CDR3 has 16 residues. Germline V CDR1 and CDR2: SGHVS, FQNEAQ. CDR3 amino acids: CTSSLAHRQGTYEQYF. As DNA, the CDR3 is TGTACCAGCAGCTTAGCGCATAGACAGGGAACCTACGAGCAGTACTTC.

The CDR3 nucleotides read TGCAGCGCCGAGGCGGAGTATGGCTACACCTTC. Translation gives CSAEAEYGYTF. The V and J genes are TRBV29-1 and TRBJ1-2, with unresolved D. This CDR3 region has 11 residues. The ends were cut back, 7 bases at V and 5 bases at J, with 11 bases in the middle. Germline V gene data show CDR1 as SQVTM and CDR2 as ANQGSEA. Full variable domain (remainder filled in from reference TRBV29-1 and TRBJ1-2): SAVISQKPSRDICQRGTSLTIQCQVDSQVTMMFWYRQQPGQSLTLIATANQGSEATYESGFVIDKFPISRPNLTFSTLTVSNMSPEDSSIYLCSAEAEYGYTFGSGTRLTVV.

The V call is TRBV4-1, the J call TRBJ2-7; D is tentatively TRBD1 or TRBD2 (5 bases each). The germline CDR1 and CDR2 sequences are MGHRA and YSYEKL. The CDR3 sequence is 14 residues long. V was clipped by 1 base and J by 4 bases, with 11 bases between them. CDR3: CASSQAYRTYEQYF. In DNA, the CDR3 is TGCGCCAGCAGCCAAGCATACAGGACTTACGAGCAGTACTTC.

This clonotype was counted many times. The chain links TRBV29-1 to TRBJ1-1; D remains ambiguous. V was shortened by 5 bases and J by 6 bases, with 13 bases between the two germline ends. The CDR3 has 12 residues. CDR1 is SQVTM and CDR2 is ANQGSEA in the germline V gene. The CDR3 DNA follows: TGCAGCGTTAGGACGGTTGGGGCTGAAGCTTTCTTT. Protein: CSVRTVGAEAFF.

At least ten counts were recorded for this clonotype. In DNA form, the CDR3 reads TGCAGCGTTGAAGGTTGGGGAACGGACTTTCAGTACTTC. Its protein is CSVEGWGTDFQYF. This rearrangement joins TRBV29-1 to TRBJ2-5; a weak D match, TRBD2 (5 bases). V lost 1 base to trimming and J lost 11 bases, with 17 bases between them. This CDR3 has 13 residues. The germline gives CDR1 SQVTM, CDR2 ANQGSEA.

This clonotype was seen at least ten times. The CDR3 spells CASSHLTGTVSYEQYF. In DNA, the CDR3 is TGTGCCAGCAGTCACCTTACCGGGACAGTCTCCTACGAGCAGTACTTC. This chain uses TRBV6-2 or TRBV6-3 with TRBJ2-7; TRBD1 aligns across 7 bases. After removal of 5 bases from V and 0 bases from J, the junction contained 10 bases not matched to a gene. The CDR3 totals 16 residues. CDR1 and CDR2 (germline): MNHEY, SVGEGT.

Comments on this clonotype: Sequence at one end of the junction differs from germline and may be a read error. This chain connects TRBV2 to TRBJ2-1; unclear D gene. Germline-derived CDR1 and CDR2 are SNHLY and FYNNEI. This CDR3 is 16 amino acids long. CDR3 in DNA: TGTGCCACCAGTCTCGGACCCGGTGGTGGATACAATGAGCAGTTCTTC. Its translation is CATSLGPGGGYNEQFF.

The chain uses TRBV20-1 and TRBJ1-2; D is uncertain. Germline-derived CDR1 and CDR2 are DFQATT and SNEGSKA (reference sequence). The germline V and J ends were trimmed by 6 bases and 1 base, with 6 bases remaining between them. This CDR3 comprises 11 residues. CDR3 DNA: TGCAGTGCCCCGGATAACTATGGCTACACCTTC. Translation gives CSAPDNYGYTF.